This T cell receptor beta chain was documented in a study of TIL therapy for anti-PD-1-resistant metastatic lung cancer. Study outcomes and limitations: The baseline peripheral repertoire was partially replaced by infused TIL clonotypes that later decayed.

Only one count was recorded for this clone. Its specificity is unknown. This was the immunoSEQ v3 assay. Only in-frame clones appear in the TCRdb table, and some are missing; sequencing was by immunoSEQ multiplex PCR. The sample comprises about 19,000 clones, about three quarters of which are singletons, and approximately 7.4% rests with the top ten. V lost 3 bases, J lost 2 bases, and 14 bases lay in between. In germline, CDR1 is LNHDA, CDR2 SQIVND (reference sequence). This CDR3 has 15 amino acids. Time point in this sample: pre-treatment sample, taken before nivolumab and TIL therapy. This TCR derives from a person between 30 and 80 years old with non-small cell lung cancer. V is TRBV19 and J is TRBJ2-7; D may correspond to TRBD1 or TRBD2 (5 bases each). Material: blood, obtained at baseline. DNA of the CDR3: TGTGCCAGTAGTATTTACCCAGGGAGTCCCTACGAGCAGTACTTC. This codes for CASSIYPGSPYEQYF.